This T cell receptor (beta chain) is from a study of tumor-infiltrating lymphocytes in primary liver carcinoma. About the research overall: Surgical resection served as treatment for the primary liver carcinoma of these patients.

With 500 to 650 ng total RNA as template and a constant-region primer, TCR beta cDNA was made. Three-round nested multiplex PCR performed with slightly modified ARM-PCR produced the TCR beta libraries. Running ten to eleven cycles apiece, the first two PCR rounds relied on TRBV1-TRBV30 forward primers together with a C-beta reverse primer. Via MiXCR, TCRdb re-called the multiplex PCR reads, giving one row per CDR3 protein. The table includes over 250,000 distinct CDR3 sequences, about 50% detected once. Germline DNA was also extracted, and blood RNA derived from unsorted whole blood. General study findings and limits: Owing to bulk unsorted samples, no comparison was made between CD4+ and CD8+ repertoires.

The germline V gene has CDR1 SGHAT and CDR2 FQNNGV. Trimming left V 9 bases short and J 4 bases short, with 21 bases between. The CDR3 has 15 amino acids. About this clonotype itself: Its antigen is undetermined.

This chain links TRBV11-2 with TRBJ2-5; TRBD1 is a possible D gene (6 bases). The TCR sequence derives from a woman between 25 and 40 years old with primary liver carcinoma and hepatitis B virus infection. Sequenced material: peripheral blood. The CDR3 loop is CARSLSWGHGETQYF. Written as DNA, the CDR3 is TGTGCCAGGAGTTTGTCCTGGGGGCATGGAGAGACCCAGTACTTC.